The 29 T cell receptor beta chains given below trace back to one sample, sequenced in a study of CD8 T cells in ankylosing spondylitis. TCRdb passed the 5' RACE reads through MiXCR, listing each CDR3 protein once. The table includes 230,000 or so distinct CDR3 sequences, about 24% detected once. The sequenced sample consisted of blood, either unsorted or a sorted T cell fraction (not recorded which). The receptors derive from a male donor with ankylosing spondylitis or in good health (not recorded which).

The V gene is TRBV19, the J gene TRBJ1-1, with TRBD1 matching over 7 bases. V lost 3 bases, J lost 0 bases, and 13 bases stayed unmatched. There are 18 residues in the CDR3. Germline values: CDR1 LNHDA, CDR2 SQIVND (reference sequence). CDR3 region: CASSILYRGPSMNTEAFF. The CDR3 nucleotides read TGTGCCAGTAGTATTCTCTACAGGGGCCCCTCTATGAACACTGAAGCTTTCTTT. Supplemented by reference TRBV19 and TRBJ1-1, the full variable domain reads DGGITQSPKYLFRKEGQNVTLSCEQNLNHDAMYWYRQDPGQGLRLIYYSQIVNDFQKGDIAEGYSVSREKKESFPLTVTSAQKNPTAFYLCASSILYRGPSMNTEAFFGQGTRLTVV.

This clonotype was counted ten times or more. The rearrangement joins TRBV29-1 to TRBJ2-7, with 7 bases that match TRBD1. With V trimmed by 1 base and J by 6 bases, 9 bases remained unmatched. Germline V lookup: CDR1 SQVTM, CDR2 ANQGSEA. The CDR3 has 14 amino acids. CDR3 amino acids: CSVEGKGARVEQYF. In DNA, the CDR3 is TGCAGCGTTGAAGGGAAGGGGGCGCGGGTCGAGCAGTACTTC.

In this sample, this clonotype turned up many times. The chain links TRBV29-1 to TRBJ2-5; no clear D gene. The germline gives CDR1 SQVTM, CDR2 ANQGSEA. The CDR3 totals 11 residues. The V and J ends lost 2 bases and 4 bases respectively, with 5 bases between them. The CDR3 region has the DNA TGCAGCGTTGAATGGGGAGAGACCCAGTACTTC. Translating gives CSVEWGETQYF.

This clonotype was seen more than once but under ten times. V and J are TRBV15 and TRBJ2-1; D possibly matches TRBD1 or TRBD2 (5 bases each). The length of the CDR3 is 17 residues. The germline V gene encodes CDR1 LNHNV and CDR2 YYDKDF (reference sequence). V gave up 0 bases and J gave up 3 bases, with 15 bases separating them. The CDR3 coding sequence is TGTGCCACCAGCAGAGAATCTGGGGGTAGGGGCTACAATGAGCAGTTCTTC. It encodes CATSRESGGRGYNEQFF.

V is TRBV6-1 and J is TRBJ2-1, with 9 bases matching TRBD1. Germline CDR1 MNHNS, CDR2 SASEGT. There are 15 residues in the CDR3. Germline trimming cut 5 bases from V and 3 bases from J; bases unmatched to any gene: 5. This chain's CDR3 is CASSPRTGDYNEQFF. The DNA for the CDR3 is TGTGCCAGCAGTCCTCGGACAGGGGACTACAATGAGCAGTTCTTC.

In its sample, this clonotype was seen many times. The rearrangement uses TRBV3-1 and TRBJ1-2; 7 nucleotides match TRBD1. The CDR3 spans 12 residues. V shed 1 base and J 9 bases; nucleotides not matched to a gene: 2. Germline values: CDR1 LGHDT, CDR2 YNNKEL (reference sequence). For the CDR3, the DNA is TGTGCCAGCAGCCAAGCGGGACAGAGCTACACCTTC. Its translation is CASSQAGQSYTF.

This chain links TRBV12-3 or TRBV12-4 with TRBJ2-3; D could derive from TRBD1 or TRBD2 (5 bases each). The CDR3 spans 16 residues. Trimming cost V 3 bases and J 2 bases, with 15 bases left between them. The CDR3 sequence: CASSFPGARVTDTQYF. As DNA, the CDR3 is TGTGCCAGCAGTTTCCCCGGGGCCAGGGTCACAGATACGCAGTATTTT.

Ten or more counts support this clonotype. V is TRBV12-3 or TRBV12-4 and J is TRBJ1-6, with D perhaps TRBD1 (6 bases). V was shortened by 6 bases and J by 9 bases, with 21 bases between the two germline ends. The CDR3 runs 16 residues. Here the CDR3 reads CASSPLQGMGGSPLHF. In DNA, the CDR3 is TGTGCCAGCAGCCCGCTACAGGGAATGGGGGGTTCACCCCTCCACTTT.

The chain recombines TRBV12-3 or TRBV12-4 with TRBJ2-1; D gene uncertain. The V end lost 5 bases, the J end lost 3 bases, and 14 bases lay between the germline ends. CDR3 length: 15 amino acids. The CDR3 DNA reads TGTGCCAGCAGTCCCTCAGTTTTGGTCTACAATGAGCAGTTCTTC. Its translation: CASSPSVLVYNEQFF.

This clonotype appeared a single time. The chain uses TRBV2 and TRBJ2-3; possible D gene TRBD1, 5 bases. Germline lookup yields CDR1 SNHLY and CDR2 FYNNEI. Trimming left V 4 bases short and J 6 bases short, with 14 bases between. The CDR3 is 14 residues long. The CDR3 reads CASSAEQGGDTQYF. The CDR3 nucleotides read TGTGCCAGCAGTGCGGAGCAGGGCGGCGATACGCAGTATTTT.

This clonotype was found many times. CDR3 coding DNA: TGCGCCAGCAGCTTCGGGTATTCTGGGGCCAACGTCCTGACTTTC. Amino acids: CASSFGYSGANVLTF. The V gene is TRBV5-1, the J gene TRBJ2-6; D call uncertain. This CDR3 has 15 residues. Trimming removed 2 bases at V and 1 base at J, with 7 bases between. Germline V gene sequence: CDR1 SGHRS, CDR2 YFSETQ.

This clonotype was counted a few times. This chain uses TRBV10-1 with TRBJ1-2; possibly TRBD1 for D (6 bases). The CDR3 is 13 residues long. Germline lookup yields CDR1 WNHNN and CDR2 SYGVQD (reference sequence). V lost 5 bases, J lost 5 bases, and 12 bases lay in between. CDR3: CASSFRGSYGYTF. The DNA for the CDR3 is TGCGCCAGCAGTTTTAGGGGGAGTTATGGCTACACCTTC.

V gene TRBV20-1 combines with J gene TRBJ2-1, with 9 nucleotides matching TRBD2. Germline CDR1 is DFQATT and CDR2 is SNEGSKA (reference sequence). The CDR3 spans 14 residues. Trimming at V came to 3 bases and at J to 7 bases, leaving 7 bases not matched to a gene. The CDR3 nucleotides read TGCAGTGCTAGTCAAGCGCGGGGGGGTAATGAGCAGTTCTTC. Amino acid sequence: CSASQARGGNEQFF.

V and J are TRBV29-1 and TRBJ2-7; TRBD1 or TRBD2 may be the D gene (5 bases each). Germline loops: CDR1 SQVTM, CDR2 ANQGSEA. This CDR3 comprises 14 residues. Trimming removed 5 bases at V and 5 bases at J, with 19 bases between. CDR3 sequence (DNA): TGCAGCGTTTCGCCGCCAGGGAGTCAGAACGAGCAGTACTTC. Protein product: CSVSPPGSQNEQYF.

In its sample, this clonotype was seen a few times. The rearrangement links TRBV20-1 to TRBJ2-7; the match to TRBD1 covers 10 bases. After removal of 0 bases from V and 2 bases from J, the junction contained 7 bases not matched to a gene. This CDR3 spans 16 amino acids. Germline CDR1 DFQATT, CDR2 SNEGSKA (reference sequence). CDR3 region: CSAREPSGTGAYEQYF. Here the CDR3 DNA reads TGCAGTGCTAGAGAGCCCTCCGGGACAGGGGCCTACGAGCAGTACTTC.

The V and J genes are TRBV25-1 and TRBJ2-3; D is possibly TRBD1 (5 bases). Trimming removed 3 bases from V and 5 bases from J, with 18 bases in between. The CDR3 runs to 16 residues. The germline V gene has CDR1 MGHDK and CDR2 SYGVNS. CDR3 bases: TGTGCCAGCAGTGATCAGGACACTACTTCACAAGATACGCAGTATTTT. It specifies CASSDQDTTSQDTQYF.

The chain joins TRBV5-1 to TRBJ2-1, with 11 bases matching TRBD1. This CDR3 is 17 amino acids long. Trimming removed 3 bases from V and 2 bases from J; junction bases left unmatched: 7. CDR1 and CDR2 (germline): SGHRS, YFSETQ. The CDR3 is CASSWTGGRNAYNEQFF. As DNA, the CDR3 is TGCGCCAGCAGCTGGACAGGGGGCAGAAACGCCTACAATGAGCAGTTCTTC. The full variable domain, its missing parts supplied by reference TRBV5-1 and TRBJ2-1, is KAGVTQTPRYLIKTRGQQVTLSCSPISGHRSVSWYQQTPGQGLQFLFEYFSETQRNKGNFPGRFSGRQFSNSRSEMNVSTLELGDSALYLCASSWTGGRNAYNEQFFGPGTRLTVL.

This clonotype was recorded a few times. The CDR3 sequence: CSGGAAGASEDTQYF. CDR3 coding DNA: TGCAGTGGGGGGGCCGCAGGGGCATCGGAAGATACGCAGTATTTT. The chain links TRBV20-1 to TRBJ2-3; the D gene could be TRBD1 or TRBD2 (6 bases each). CDR1 is DFQATT and CDR2 is SNEGSKA in the germline V gene (reference sequence). V was pared by 7 bases and J by 5 bases, with 22 bases between. The CDR3 totals 15 residues.

The chain uses TRBV24-1 and TRBJ2-1; 11 nucleotides align to TRBD2. CDR3 length: 18 residues. In germline, CDR1 is KGHDR, CDR2 SFDVKD. J gave up 3 bases and V 5 bases, and 11 bases lay outside the gene matches. Here the CDR3 DNA reads TGTGCCACCAGTGCAATCTACGCCGGGACTAGCGGCTACAATGAGCAGTTCTTC. This encodes CATSAIYAGTSGYNEQFF.

Ten or more counts support this clonotype. V is TRBV5-1 and J is TRBJ2-3; the D call may be TRBD1 or TRBD2 (5 bases each). The CDR3 runs 15 residues. Germline V gene sequence: CDR1 SGHRS, CDR2 YFSETQ. Trimming left V 4 bases short and J 4 bases short, with 16 bases between. CDR3 protein: CASSLTGGSADTQYF. As DNA, the CDR3 is TGCGCCAGCAGCCTGACTGGGGGAAGCGCAGATACGCAGTATTTT.

This clonotype appeared many times. The rearrangement links TRBV20-1 to TRBJ2-5; D is unclear. The V gene lost 2 bases and the J gene lost 3 bases, with 1 base spanning the gap. The V gene's germline CDR1 is DFQATT and CDR2 SNEGSKA (reference sequence). The CDR3 consists of 10 residues. For the CDR3, the DNA is TGCAGTGCTAGAAAAGAGACCCAGTACTTC. Translated: CSARKETQYF.

This clonotype was counted once. CDR3 in DNA: TGTGCCAGCAGTGACCCCGGGGGTGGTCCCTACAATGAGCAGTTCTTC. This translates into CASSDPGGGPYNEQFF. The chain combines TRBV6-1 with TRBJ2-1; maybe TRBD2 (6 bases). This CDR3 region has 16 residues. The V end was cut by 3 bases, the J end by 2 bases, with 14 bases between. Germline V lookup: CDR1 MNHNS, CDR2 SASEGT.

The chain employs TRBV15 and TRBJ2-3; D is undetermined. The CDR3 covers 14 residues. V was cut by 0 bases and J by 4 bases, with 8 bases left in between. Germline V gives CDR1 LNHNV, CDR2 YYDKDF (reference sequence). The CDR3 loop reads CATSRDQAADTQYF. The DNA for the CDR3 is TGTGCCACCAGCAGAGATCAGGCAGCAGATACGCAGTATTTT.

Here the CDR3 DNA reads TGCAGTGCTGACCGGGACCGGAGAGTCCAAGAGACCCAGTACTTC. Its protein is CSADRDRRVQETQYF. The rearrangement links TRBV20-1 to TRBJ2-5, with D perhaps given as TRBD1 or TRBD2 (5 bases each). CDR1 and CDR2 (germline): DFQATT, SNEGSKA (reference sequence). V was clipped by 5 bases and J by 1 base, with 17 bases between them. This CDR3 contains 15 residues.

This clonotype has at least ten counts. The chain recombines TRBV4-2 with TRBJ2-1; D is perhaps TRBD2 (5 bases). The CDR3 length is 13 residues. CDR1 and CDR2 (germline): LGHNA, YNFKEQ. The germline V and J ends were trimmed by 0 bases and 7 bases, with 7 bases remaining between them. CDR3 sequence reads: CASSQDWRNEQFF. The CDR3, as DNA: TGTGCCAGCAGCCAAGATTGGAGGAATGAGCAGTTCTTC.

This clonotype was seen many times. The chain couples TRBV3-1 to TRBJ2-7; TRBD2 is a possible D gene (7 bases). This CDR3 contains 13 residues. Per germline, CDR1 LGHDT and CDR2 YNNKEL (reference sequence). V was clipped by 5 bases and J by 2 bases, with 10 bases between them. The CDR3 sequence is CASSNGGPYEQYF. In DNA, the CDR3 is TGTGCCAGCAGCAACGGGGGGCCCTACGAGCAGTACTTC.

This clonotype showed up just a few times. The chain has TRBV12-3 or TRBV12-4 and TRBJ2-1; 8 nucleotides match TRBD1. The CDR3 consists of 15 residues. V shed 5 bases and J 10 bases; nucleotides not matched to a gene: 13. The CDR3 nucleotides read TGTGCCAGCAGTATTTGGACAGGGCGGCCGGGGGAGCAGTTCTTC. Protein product: CASSIWTGRPGEQFF.

In this sample, this clonotype turned up many times. The chain recombines TRBV12-3 or TRBV12-4 with TRBJ1-2; the match to TRBD1 covers 12 bases. Trimming cost V 6 bases and J 2 bases; bases outside gene matches: 1. The CDR3 runs 14 residues. CDR3 in DNA: TGTGCCAGCAGGGGGACAGGGGGCAACTATGGCTACACCTTC. This translates into CASRGTGGNYGYTF.

This chain uses TRBV2 with TRBJ2-7; D unresolved. Germline-derived CDR1 and CDR2 are SNHLY and FYNNEI. The CDR3 totals 12 residues. V lost 6 bases and J 9 bases, leaving 15 bases between the germline ends. This CDR3 reads CASRAQLMRQYF. CDR3 DNA: TGTGCCAGCAGAGCCCAATTAATGCGGCAGTACTTC.